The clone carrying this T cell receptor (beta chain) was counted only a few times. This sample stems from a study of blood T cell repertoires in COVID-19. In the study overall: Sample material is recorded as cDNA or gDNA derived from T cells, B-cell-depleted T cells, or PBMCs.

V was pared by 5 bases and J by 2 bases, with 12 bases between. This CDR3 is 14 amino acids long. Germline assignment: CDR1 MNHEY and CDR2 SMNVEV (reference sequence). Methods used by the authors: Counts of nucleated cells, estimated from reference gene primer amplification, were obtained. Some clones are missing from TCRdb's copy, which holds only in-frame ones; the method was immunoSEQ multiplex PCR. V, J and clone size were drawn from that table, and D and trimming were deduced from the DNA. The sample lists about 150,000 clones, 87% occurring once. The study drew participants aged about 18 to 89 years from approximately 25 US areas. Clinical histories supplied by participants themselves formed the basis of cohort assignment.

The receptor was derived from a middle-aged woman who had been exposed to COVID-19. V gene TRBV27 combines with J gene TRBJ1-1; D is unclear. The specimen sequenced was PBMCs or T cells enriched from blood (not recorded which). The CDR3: CASSPGLINTEAFF. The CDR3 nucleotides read TGTGCCAGCAGTCCCGGACTGATAAACACTGAAGCTTTCTTT.